One TCR beta chain is described in this entry. Its antigen is unknown. Each case's diagnosis was confirmed by two pathologists on H&E. In germline, CDR1 is MNHNS, CDR2 SASEGT. Trimming took off 4 bases at V and 0 bases at J, with 10 bases between the two ends. This CDR3 spans 15 amino acids. Some clones are missing from TCRdb's copy, which holds only in-frame ones; the method was immunoSEQ multiplex PCR. This table has roughly 4,200 clones, roughly three quarters appearing once. These data come from a study of immune evolution from preneoplasia to lung adenocarcinoma. Study as a whole: HLA loss of heterozygosity: roughly 6.6% AIS, approximately 15% MIA, about 32% ADC, none AAH.

General observations from the study: Normal lung had highest clonality; later lesions appeared denser, more diverse.

V and J are TRBV6-1 and TRBJ1-3; no clear D gene. The sequence came from a person aged 70 to 85 with invasive lung adenocarcinoma. Some clones in this sample may be carry-over from other donors' samples. Sequenced input: FFPE invasive lung adenocarcinoma tissue. CDR3 DNA: TGTGCCAGCAGTGTTGGTCAACTCTCTGGAAACACCATATATTTT. The encoded protein is CASSVGQLSGNTIYF.